The rows below give T cell receptor beta chains drawn from one sample of a study of blood T cells in healthy people across ages. TCRdb called the 5' RACE reads again in MiXCR, with one record for every CDR3 protein. The table records 1.5 million to 1.8 million distinct CDR3 sequences, roughly 43% of them present only once. Sequenced: blood. The receptors come from a young woman in good health. Both conserved end residues are part of each CDR3. A D gene is named only where the DNA matches it firmly. Size is omitted from some rows. Given values are once, few, many or a class for expanded clones.

D: NA; size: NA; V: TRBV27; J: TRBJ1-2; CDR3: CASSPYGRTNYGYTF; DNA: TGTGCCAGCAGCCCCTATGGTCGGACCAACTATGGCTACACCTTC
D: NA; size: once; V: TRBV27; J: TRBJ2-7; CDR3: CASSTEGTYNEQYF; DNA: TGTGCCAGCAGCACAGAGGGGACCTACAATGAGCAGTACTTC
D: NA; size: NA; V: TRBV3-1; J: TRBJ2-7; CDR3: CASSQGLSWGYEQYF; DNA: TGTGCCAGCAGCCAAGGTTTGTCTTGGGGCTACGAGCAGTACTTC
D: TRBD1; size: NA; V: TRBV6-1; J: TRBJ1-2; CDR3: CASSARRQGQFSTF; DNA: TGTGCCAGCAGTGCTAGGAGACAGGGCCAGTTTAGCACCTTC
D: TRBD1; size: NA; V: TRBV20-1; J: TRBJ2-7; CDR3: CSAPDRGYF; DNA: TGCAGTGCCCCGGACAGGGGGTACTTC
D: NA; size: NA; V: TRBV20-1; J: TRBJ1-5; CDR3: CSALRAGGFNQPQHF; DNA: TGCAGTGCTCTCCGCGCGGGGGGCTTCAATCAGCCCCAGCATTTT
D: TRBD1; size: NA; V: TRBV5-1; J: TRBJ1-1; CDR3: CASSGTGQNTEAFF; DNA: TGCGCCAGCAGCGGGACAGGGCAGAACACTGAAGCTTTCTTT
D: NA; size: few; V: TRBV29-1; J: TRBJ2-7; CDR3: CSVQGTFEQYF; DNA: TGCAGCGTTCAGGGTACCTTCGAGCAGTACTTC
D: TRBD1; size: few; V: TRBV6-5; J: TRBJ2-7; CDR3: CASWDSTYEQYF; DNA: TGTGCCAGTTGGGACAGCACCTACGAGCAGTACTTC
D: NA; size: NA; V: TRBV14; J: TRBJ2-5; CDR3: CASSQVVAVGEQYF; DNA: TGTGCCAGCAGCCAAGTAGTTGCGGTCGGGGAGCAGTACTTC
D: NA; size: few; V: TRBV25-1; J: TRBJ2-5; CDR3: CASSAPGRTIQETQYF; DNA: TGTGCCAGCAGTGCTCCGGGACGTACGATCCAAGAGACCCAGTACTTC
D: NA; size: NA; V: TRBV11-3; J: TRBJ2-7; CDR3: CASSVGGPRAYEQYF; DNA: TGTGCCAGCAGCGTCGGAGGCCCTCGAGCCTACGAGCAGTACTTC
D: NA; size: few; V: TRBV7-2; J: TRBJ1-4; CDR3: CASSDTGFGEKLFF; DNA: TGTGCCAGCAGCGACACAGGGTTCGGGGAAAAACTGTTTTTT
D: NA; size: few; V: TRBV5-1; J: TRBJ2-3; CDR3: CASRQGGDTQYF; DNA: TGCGCCAGCAGACAAGGAGGGGATACGCAGTATTTT
D: TRBD1; size: few; V: TRBV13; J: TRBJ1-1; CDR3: CASSPREGALATEAFF; DNA: TGTGCCAGCAGCCCACGTGAGGGGGCGCTTGCCACTGAAGCTTTCTTT
D: NA; size: NA; V: TRBV25-1; J: TRBJ2-7; CDR3: CASSEIGLYEQYF; DNA: TGTGCCAGCAGTGAAATAGGGCTCTACGAGCAGTACTTC
D: NA; size: few; V: TRBV12-3/TRBV12-4; J: TRBJ1-1; CDR3: CASSFYVNTEAFF; DNA: TGTGCCAGCAGTTTCTACGTGAACACTGAAGCTTTCTTT
D: NA; size: few; V: TRBV4-3; J: TRBJ1-1; CDR3: CASSQATVNTEAFF; DNA: TGCGCCAGCAGCCAAGCGACGGTGAACACTGAAGCTTTCTTT
D: NA; size: few; V: TRBV29-1; J: TRBJ2-5; CDR3: CSDSTGETQYF; DNA: TGCAGCGATTCGACTGGGGAGACCCAGTACTTC
D: NA; size: few; V: TRBV6-5; J: TRBJ1-6; CDR3: CARSYVRRGRKNSPLHF; DNA: TGTGCCAGAAGTTACGTAAGACGGGGAAGGAAGAATTCACCCCTCCACTTT
D: NA; size: few; V: TRBV7-2; J: TRBJ1-4; CDR3: CASSEDRSATNEKLFF; DNA: TGTGCCAGCAGCGAGGACAGAAGCGCAACTAATGAAAAACTGTTTTTT
D: NA; size: NA; V: TRBV9; J: TRBJ2-5; CDR3: CASSPDGVEETQYF; DNA: TGTGCCAGCAGCCCAGACGGAGTAGAAGAGACCCAGTACTTC
D: TRBD1; size: few; V: TRBV20-1; J: TRBJ1-2; CDR3: CSAYSQQGDYGYTF; DNA: TGCAGTGCTTACAGTCAACAGGGGGACTATGGCTACACCTTC
D: TRBD2; size: NA; V: TRBV27; J: TRBJ2-7; CDR3: CASGSGRAYEQYF; DNA: TGTGCCAGCGGTAGCGGGAGGGCCTACGAGCAGTACTTC
D: NA; size: NA; V: TRBV24-1; J: TRBJ2-3; CDR3: CATSGPGGTSTDTQYF; DNA: TGTGCCACCAGCGGACCCGGAGGGACTAGCACAGATACGCAGTATTTT
D: NA; size: NA; V: TRBV20-1; J: TRBJ1-2; CDR3: CSARDRGVGYGYTF; DNA: TGCAGTGCTAGAGATCGGGGGGTCGGCTATGGCTACACCTTC
D: TRBD2; size: NA; V: TRBV28; J: TRBJ2-7; CDR3: CASSRTSGRTYEQYF; DNA: TGTGCCAGCAGTCGGACTAGCGGGAGGACCTACGAGCAGTACTTC
D: NA; size: NA; V: TRBV11-2; J: TRBJ2-5; CDR3: CASNRESVVETQYF; DNA: TGTGCCAGCAACAGAGAGTCGGTCGTAGAGACCCAGTACTTC
D: NA; size: once; V: TRBV3-1; J: TRBJ2-6; CDR3: CASSHWQGSSGANVLTF; DNA: TGTGCCAGCAGCCATTGGCAGGGGAGCTCTGGGGCCAACGTCCTGACTTTC
D: NA; size: NA; V: TRBV24-1; J: TRBJ2-5; CDR3: CATSSPPYNEQYF; DNA: TGTGCCACCAGTTCCCCCCCCTACAATGAGCAGTACTTC
D: TRBD2; size: NA; V: TRBV6-6; J: TRBJ2-1; CDR3: CASSTSGSGGEQFF; DNA: TGTGCCAGCAGTACTAGCGGGAGTGGCGGTGAGCAGTTCTTC
D: TRBD1; size: NA; V: TRBV27; J: TRBJ1-1; CDR3: CASRGLTGLYEAFF; DNA: TGTGCCAGTCGGGGTTTGACAGGGCTATATGAAGCTTTCTTT
D: NA; size: few; V: TRBV7-9; J: TRBJ2-5; CDR3: CASRDSSAQETQYF; DNA: TGTGCCAGCAGGGATTCTAGCGCTCAAGAGACCCAGTACTTC
D: NA; size: NA; V: TRBV7-9; J: TRBJ2-3; CDR3: CASSLVEQGDTQYF; DNA: TGTGCCAGCAGCTTAGTGGAGCAGGGGGATACGCAGTATTTT
D: TRBD1; size: NA; V: TRBV5-6; J: TRBJ1-5; CDR3: CASSLYGDRGLQQPQHF; DNA: TGTGCCAGCAGCTTGTATGGGGACAGGGGGCTCCAGCAGCCCCAGCATTTT
D: NA; size: few; V: TRBV20-1; J: TRBJ1-1; CDR3: CSARDPGRGTEAFF; DNA: TGCAGTGCTAGAGATCCCGGTCGTGGGACTGAAGCTTTCTTT
D: TRBD1; size: NA; V: TRBV20-1; J: TRBJ1-1; CDR3: CSAINTGGSYGAFF; DNA: TGCAGTGCTATCAATACAGGGGGAAGTTATGGGGCTTTCTTT
D: NA; size: NA; V: TRBV15; J: TRBJ1-2; CDR3: CATSSARSGYGYTF; DNA: TGTGCCACCAGCAGTGCCCGATCGGGCTATGGCTACACCTTC
D: NA; size: NA; V: TRBV20-1; J: TRBJ1-2; CDR3: CSAIGLENYGYTF; DNA: TGCAGTGCCATAGGTTTAGAAAACTATGGCTACACCTTC
D: NA; size: NA; V: TRBV11-2; J: TRBJ1-4; CDR3: CASSLNLQGVYEKLFF; DNA: TGTGCCAGCAGCTTAAATTTACAGGGCGTTTATGAAAAACTGTTTTTT